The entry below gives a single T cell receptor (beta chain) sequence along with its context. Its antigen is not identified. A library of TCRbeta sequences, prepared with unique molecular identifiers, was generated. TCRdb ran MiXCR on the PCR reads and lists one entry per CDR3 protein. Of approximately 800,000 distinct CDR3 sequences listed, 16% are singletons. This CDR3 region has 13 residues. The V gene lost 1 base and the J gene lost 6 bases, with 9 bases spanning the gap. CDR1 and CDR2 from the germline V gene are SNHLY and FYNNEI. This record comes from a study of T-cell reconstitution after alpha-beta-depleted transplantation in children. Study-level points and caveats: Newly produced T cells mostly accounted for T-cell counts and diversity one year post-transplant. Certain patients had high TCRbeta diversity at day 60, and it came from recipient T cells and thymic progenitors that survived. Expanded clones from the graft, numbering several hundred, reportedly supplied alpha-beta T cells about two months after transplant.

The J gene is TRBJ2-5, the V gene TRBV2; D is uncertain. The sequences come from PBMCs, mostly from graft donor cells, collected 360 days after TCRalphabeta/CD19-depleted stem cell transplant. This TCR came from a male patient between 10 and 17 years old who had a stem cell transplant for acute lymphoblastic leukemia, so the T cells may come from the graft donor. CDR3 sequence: CASSEVARKTQYF. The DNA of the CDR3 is TGTGCCAGCAGTGAAGTGGCCAGGAAGACCCAGTACTTC.